Listed here are 27 T cell receptor beta chains from one sample, sequenced in a study of T cell responses to AZD1222 COVID-19 vaccine (dated by TCRdb to about 2021). Receptor amplification or capture employed the immunoSEQ multiplex PCR assay. Entries here come from immuneACCESS through TCRdb and include only in-frame sequences with V and J called. Some clones fail to appear in such tables; in the studies checked, an unresolved V gene covers under half of the shortfall, and the cause of the remainder is unknown. Here the sample has 110,000 or so clones; about 80% occur a single time. The ten largest make up 5% of the sample. Explained via the paper, the time point label denotes: baseline before first vaccination. This material consisted of peripheral blood, taken on day 0 of AZD1222 vaccination. The receptors stem from an adult in good health.

The chain carries TRBV12-2 and TRBJ2-7. TRBV12-2 is listed as a pseudogene. The CDR3 consists of 11 residues. CDR3 amino acids: CASRDFYEQYF. In DNA form, the CDR3 reads TGTGCAAGTCGCGATTTTTACGAGCAGTACTTC.

This chain uses TRBV5-1 with TRBJ2-7; the match to TRBD2 covers 12 bases. Unmatched junction bases numbered 4, after V lost 0 bases and J lost 3 bases. Germline CDR1 and CDR2: SGHRS and YFSETQ. The CDR3 sequence is 16 residues long. CDR3 nucleotide sequence: TGCGCCAGCAGCTTGGTCTTGACTAGCGGGAGCTACGAGCAGTACTTC. Translating gives CASSLVLTSGSYEQYF.

This clone has at least ten counts. The same CDR3 arises from other DNA sequences in this sample as well. The J gene is TRBJ1-5, the V gene TRBV6-5, with unresolved D. Deletions cut 6 bases from V and 0 bases from J, with 9 bases between. Germline-derived CDR1 and CDR2 are MNHEY and SVGAGI. This CDR3 is built from 14 residues. The CDR3 region has the DNA TGTGCCAGCAGCCCCGTTTATAGCAATCAGCCCCAGCATTTT. Amino acid sequence: CASSPVYSNQPQHF.

CDR3 residues: CASSRASNRGNTEAFF. CDR3 nucleotides: TGTGCCAGCAGCCGCGCATCCAACAGGGGGAACACTGAAGCTTTCTTT. The chain employs TRBV3-1 (or the pseudogene TRBV3-2) and TRBJ1-1; 7 positions agree with TRBD1. This CDR3 is built from 16 residues. Losses at the gene ends were 4 bases for V and 1 base for J; bases not matched to a gene: 9. Germline V gene data show CDR1 as LGHDT and CDR2 as YNNKEL (reference sequence).

The chain joins TRBV6-5 to TRBJ1-3, with a weak D call TRBD1 (5 bases). Trimming removed 8 bases from V and 0 bases from J, with 14 bases in between. The CDR3 runs 15 residues. Looked up from germline, CDR1 is MNHEY and CDR2 is SVGAGI. The CDR3 spells CASRGLPSSGNTIYF. The CDR3 coding sequence is TGTGCCAGCCGGGGACTCCCCAGCTCTGGAAACACCATATATTTT.

This chain links TRBV3-1 (or the pseudogene TRBV3-2) with TRBJ2-5, with D tentatively TRBD1 (5 bases). The CDR3 covers 20 residues. In germline, CDR1 is LGHDT, CDR2 YNNKEL (reference sequence). V was pared by 1 base and J by 2 bases, with 26 bases between. The CDR3 coding sequence is TGTGCCAGCAGCCAAGTCGTCGGTAGTCCAGTGGCAGGGATGCAAGAGACCCAGTACTTC. This gives the protein CASSQVVGSPVAGMQETQYF.

V gene TRBV11-2 combines with J gene TRBJ1-6; TRBD1 aligns across 7 bases. V gave up 11 bases and J gave up 6 bases; unmatched junction bases: 16. The CDR3 has 16 amino acids. The germline CDR1 and CDR2 sequences are SGHAT and FQNNGV. DNA for the CDR3: TGTGCCTCTAGGGGAACCGGGACAGATTCTAATTCACCCCTCCACTTT. Protein product: CASRGTGTDSNSPLHF.

This clone was picked up a small number of times. This sequence joins TRBV13 and TRBJ2-7; 8 bases are shared with TRBD2. The CDR3 runs 17 residues. Germline V lookup: CDR1 PRHDT, CDR2 FYEKMQ (reference sequence). V dropped 4 bases and J dropped 2; count of bases not matched to a gene: 13. The CDR3 region is CASSWAGSSGAPYEQYF. The CDR3 region has the DNA TGTGCCAGCAGCTGGGCCGGGAGTAGCGGGGCCCCCTACGAGCAGTACTTC.

V and J are TRBV5-1 and TRBJ2-7; a possible D gene is TRBD2 (6 bases). The V end was cut by 7 bases, the J end by 0 bases, with 11 bases between. The CDR3 has 13 amino acids. The germline CDR1 and CDR2 sequences are SGHRS and YFSETQ. The chain's CDR3 is CASGSGNSYEQYF. The DNA of the CDR3 is TGCGCCAGCGGTAGCGGAAACTCCTACGAGCAGTACTTC.

The rearrangement links TRBV6-2 or TRBV6-3 to TRBJ2-7; the D is unclear. This CDR3 is built from 15 residues. V lost 6 bases and J 2 bases, leaving 17 bases between the germline ends. CDR1 MNHEY and CDR2 SVGEGT come from the germline V gene. The CDR3 nucleotides are TGTGCCAGCAGCCAACCTCAGGCAGGTGCCTACGAGCAGTACTTC. This codes for CASSQPQAGAYEQYF.

This chain joins TRBV11-2 and TRBJ2-7, with D unclear. The CDR3 covers 13 residues. V lost 6 bases, J lost 6 bases, and 15 bases lay in between. Germline V gives CDR1 SGHAT, CDR2 FQNNGV. CDR3 nucleotide sequence: TGTGCCAGCAGGCCGCTGGGGAAAGGCGAGCAGTACTTC. Translated, it gives CASRPLGKGEQYF.

V usage is TRBV3-1 (or the pseudogene TRBV3-2) and J usage is TRBJ2-7; tentative D call: TRBD2 (6 bases). Germline V CDR1 and CDR2: LGHDT, YNNKEL (reference sequence). V lost 0 bases and J 2 bases, leaving 8 bases between the germline ends. This CDR3 is built from 14 residues. The CDR3 here is CASSQEGTAYEQYF. CDR3 in DNA: TGTGCCAGCAGCCAAGAAGGGACTGCCTACGAGCAGTACTTC.

The chain employs TRBV11-1 and TRBJ1-1; D not resolved. Germline V gene data show CDR1 as SGHAT and CDR2 as FQDESV (reference sequence). This CDR3 contains 12 residues. Deletions cut 5 bases from V and 2 bases from J, with 6 bases between. The CDR3 DNA reads TGTGCCAGCAGCACACAAAACACTGAAGCTTTCTTT. Its protein product is CASSTQNTEAFF. The variable domain in full, with the rest retrieved from reference TRBV11-1 and TRBJ1-1, is EAEVAQSPRYKITEKSQAVAFWCDPISGHATLYWYRQILGQGPELLVQFQDESVVDDSQLPKDRFSAERLKGVDSTLKIQPAELGDSAMYLCASSTQNTEAFFGQGTRLTVV.

The count of this clone is one. This chain joins TRBV5-4 and TRBJ2-2; 9 nucleotides line up with TRBD1. Losses at the gene ends were 4 bases for V and 4 bases for J; bases not matched to a gene: 5. The germline V gene has CDR1 SGHNT and CDR2 YYREEE (reference sequence). The CDR3 covers 15 residues. This chain's CDR3 is CASSNGQGLTGELFF. The CDR3 DNA is TGTGCCAGCAGCAACGGACAGGGGCTCACCGGGGAGCTGTTTTTT.

Remarks on this clone: At one boundary the junction diverges from the germline segment, which might be a read error. The chain recombines TRBV7-3 with TRBJ2-2, with D unresolved. From germline, CDR1 is SGHTA and CDR2 FQGTGA. This CDR3 is 12 amino acids long. CDR3 DNA sequence: TGTGCCAGCAGCTCCAGAACCGGTGAGCTGTTTTTT. Translation: CASSSRTGELFF.

The rearrangement links TRBV5-1 to TRBJ1-1, with 9 bases lining up with TRBD1. CDR1 SGHRS and CDR2 YFSETQ come from the germline V gene. The CDR3 covers 16 residues. Losses at the gene ends were 4 bases for V and 6 bases for J; bases not matched to a gene: 13. The CDR3 region is CASSTGQGRLHPEAFF. In DNA, the CDR3 is TGCGCCAGCAGCACAGGACAGGGGAGACTCCACCCTGAAGCTTTCTTT.

This CDR3 is CASSRDRGPYEQYF. For the CDR3, the DNA is TGTGCCAGCAGCCGGGACAGGGGCCCCTACGAGCAGTACTTC. The rearrangement links TRBV11-2 to TRBJ2-7; TRBD1 matches at 10 bases. The CDR3 has 14 residues. V lost 5 bases to trimming and J lost 2 bases; unmatched junction nucleotides: 3. Germline CDR1 and CDR2: SGHAT and FQNNGV.

The table lists this clone with a few counts. J is TRBJ2-3 and V is TRBV4-2; TRBD2 agrees at 8 bases. The CDR3 is 17 amino acids. Germline CDR1 LGHNA, CDR2 YNFKEQ. Trimming cost V 0 bases and J 7 bases; bases outside gene matches: 12. In DNA, the CDR3 is TGTGCCAGCAGCCAAGATCTGACGGGGGGGCGTAGGAATACGCAGTATTTT. Translated, it gives CASSQDLTGGRRNTQYF.

This clone was seen a few times. The V gene is TRBV6-1, the J gene TRBJ1-6; the D gene is possibly TRBD1 (5 bases). Germline assignment: CDR1 MNHNS and CDR2 SASEGT. The CDR3 covers 12 residues. Trimming cost V 3 bases and J 10 bases, with 7 bases left between them. The CDR3 DNA follows: TGTGCCAGCAGTGATTGGGGGTCACCCCTCCACTTT. Translation: CASSDWGSPLHF.

This clone turned up a few times. The CDR3 bases are TGTGCCAGCAGCGTAGCCCTGTCCGGGACAGACAATGAGCAGTTCTTC. Its protein product is CASSVALSGTDNEQFF. The chain recombines TRBV9 with TRBJ2-1; TRBD1 matches 7 bases. Trimming at V came to 0 bases and at J to 5 bases, leaving 8 bases not matched to a gene. Germline V CDR1 and CDR2: SGDLS, YYNGEE. The CDR3 covers 16 residues.

The chain combines TRBV19 with TRBJ1-5; possible D gene TRBD1, 5 bases. With 3 bases removed from V and 2 bases from J, the gap between germline ends came to 14 bases. The V gene's germline CDR1 is LNHDA and CDR2 SQIVND (reference sequence). CDR3 length: 16 amino acids. This CDR3 reads CASSMMGGRGNQPQHF. CDR3 nucleotide sequence: TGTGCCAGTAGTATGATGGGGGGACGCGGCAATCAGCCCCAGCATTTT.

V usage is TRBV5-6 and J usage is TRBJ1-1; D not resolved. The CDR3 runs to 15 residues. Germline CDR1 is SGHDT and CDR2 is YYEEEE. Trimming stripped 0 bases from V and 2 bases from J, with 11 bases between. The DNA for the CDR3 is TGTGCCAGCAGCTTGGGCCTGCTTCTAAACACTGAAGCTTTCTTT. Translated: CASSLGLLLNTEAFF.

The chain joins TRBV12-3 or TRBV12-4 to TRBJ2-3, with unresolved D. V was pared by 2 bases and J by 2 bases, with 5 bases between. This CDR3 contains 13 residues. CDR3 bases: TGTGCCAGCAGTTTAAAGGACACAGATACGCAGTATTTT. Encoded protein: CASSLKDTDTQYF.

The rearrangement links TRBV5-4 to TRBJ2-1, with 11 bases that match TRBD2. Germline CDR1 reads SGHNT; CDR2 reads YYREEE (reference sequence). Germline trimming cut 2 bases from V and 6 bases from J; bases unmatched to any gene: 4. This CDR3 region has 15 residues. The CDR3 sequence is CASSFPSGGTNEQFF. CDR3 nucleotides: TGTGCCAGCAGCTTTCCTAGCGGGGGGACCAATGAGCAGTTCTTC. The whole variable domain, remainder taken from reference TRBV5-4 and TRBJ2-1, is ETGVTQSPTHLIKTRGQQVTLRCSSQSGHNTVSWYQQALGQGPQFIFQYYREEENGRGNFPPRFSGLQFPNYSSELNVNALELDDSALYLCASSFPSGGTNEQFFGPGTRLTVL.

This clone has a single count. The chain couples TRBV2 to TRBJ2-2; unclear D gene. V was cut by 6 bases and J by 3 bases, with 8 bases left in between. From germline, CDR1 is SNHLY and CDR2 FYNNEI. The CDR3 contains 13 residues. The CDR3 here is CASRGKDTGELFF. The CDR3 DNA reads as TGTGCCAGCAGAGGGAAGGACACCGGGGAGCTGTTTTTT.

The chain couples TRBV6-1 to TRBJ2-1; a weak D match, TRBD2 (7 bases). Trimming took off 6 bases at V and 9 bases at J, with 21 bases between the two ends. The CDR3 runs to 15 residues. CDR1 is MNHNS, CDR2 SASEGT, per germline. For the CDR3, the DNA is TGTGCCAGCAGCCTACCTATTGGGGGGGGCAGTGAGCAGTTCTTC. Its protein is CASSLPIGGGSEQFF.

The V and J genes are TRBV3-1 (or the pseudogene TRBV3-2) and TRBJ1-2; D not resolved. CDR1 is LGHDT and CDR2 is YNNKEL in the germline V gene (reference sequence). This CDR3 region has 13 residues. V was clipped by 1 base and J by 4 bases, with 7 bases between them. CDR3 residues: CASSQVRFYGYTF. In DNA form, the CDR3 reads TGTGCCAGCAGCCAAGTTCGCTTCTATGGCTACACCTTC.